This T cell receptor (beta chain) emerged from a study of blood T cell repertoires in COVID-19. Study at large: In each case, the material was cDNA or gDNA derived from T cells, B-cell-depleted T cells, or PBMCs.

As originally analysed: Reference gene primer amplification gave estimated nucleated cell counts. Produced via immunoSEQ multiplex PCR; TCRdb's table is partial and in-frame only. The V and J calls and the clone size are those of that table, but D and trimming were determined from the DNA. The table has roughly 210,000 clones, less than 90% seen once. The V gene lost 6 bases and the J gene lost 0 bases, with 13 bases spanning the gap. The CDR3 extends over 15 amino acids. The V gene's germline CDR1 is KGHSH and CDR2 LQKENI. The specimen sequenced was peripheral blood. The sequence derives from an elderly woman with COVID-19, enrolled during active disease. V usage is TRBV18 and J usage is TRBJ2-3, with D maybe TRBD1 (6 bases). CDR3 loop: CASSPQQGSTDTQYF. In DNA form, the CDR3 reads TGTGCCAGCTCCCCCCAACAGGGTAGCACAGATACGCAGTATTTT.